These T cell receptor beta chains were read from a single sample in a study of T cell repertoires in cytomegalovirus infection. These receptors are not linked to any known antigen. One entry per CDR3 protein, called by TCRdb with MiXCR from the reads. Seen here are about 830,000 distinct CDR3 sequences, approximately 30% observed once, and the top ten hold around 12%. The input for sequencing was cultured CD8+ T cells from PBMCs, taken from culture after CMV antigen stimulation. The receptors come from a human donor in good health (CMV status not recorded). Some clones in this sample may be carry-over from other donors' samples. CDR3s include the opening cysteine and the closing phenylalanine or tryptophan. Each record gives: D gene, clone size, J gene, V gene, CDR3 protein, CDR3 DNA. D genes are given only for firm matches. Size values are once, few and many counts, or a class for expanded clones, and some rows have none.

NA few TRBJ1-2 TRBV7-9 CASSLSDIVNYGYTF TGTGCCAGCAGCTTAAGTGACATCGTTAACTATGGCTACACCTTC
TRBD1 NA TRBJ2-3 TRBV20-1 CSARDQRDRVNTDTQYF TGCAGTGCTAGAGATCAACGGGACAGGGTTAACACAGATACGCAGTATTTT
TRBD2 few TRBJ2-7 TRBV27 CASGRAGLAGEQYF TGTGCCAGCGGTCGGGCAGGCCTAGCGGGCGAGCAGTACTTC
TRBD2 NA TRBJ2-1 TRBV2 CASSEGGGVLNEQFF TGTGCCAGCAGTGAAGGCGGGGGGGTTTTGAATGAGCAGTTCTTC
TRBD1 few TRBJ2-4 TRBV4-2 CASSQPQGADKNIQYF TGTGCCAGCAGCCAACCACAGGGGGCCGACAAAAACATTCAGTACTTC
TRBD1 NA TRBJ2-2 TRBV27 CASSLPGGSLGGELFF TGTGCCAGCAGTTTGCCAGGGGGCAGTTTGGGCGGGGAGCTGTTTTTT
NA NA TRBJ1-4 TRBV20-1 CSARVLGGGPNEKLFF TGCAGTGCTAGAGTCCTTGGGGGCGGACCTAATGAAAAACTGTTTTTT
TRBD1 NA TRBJ2-1 TRBV7-7 CASSLDIAAGGNERFF TGTGCTAGCAGCTTAGATATCGCGGCAGGGGGCAATGAGCGGTTCTTC
TRBD1 NA TRBJ2-5 TRBV28 CVSKYRGEAETQYF TGTGTCAGCAAATACAGGGGCGAAGCGGAGACCCAGTACTTC
NA many TRBJ2-4 TRBV7-9 CASSWTKGLAKNIQYF TGTGCCAGCAGCTGGACTAAGGGGCTAGCCAAAAACATTCAGTACTTC
TRBD1 NA TRBJ1-6 TRBV7-6 CASSLTPGTGGSPLHF TGTGCCAGCAGCTTAACCCCCGGGACAGGGGGCTCACCCCTCCACTTT
TRBD1 NA TRBJ1-5 TRBV19 CASSKPRDSYNQPQHF TGTGCCAGTAGCAAACCCCGGGACAGCTACAATCAGCCCCAGCATTTT
TRBD1 NA TRBJ2-2 TRBV5-3 CASSLRQGSNTGELFF TGTGCCAGCAGCTTAAGACAGGGCTCTAACACCGGGGAGCTGTTTTTT
NA NA TRBJ1-4 TRBV4-2 CASSQLSNEGWEKLFF TGTGCCAGCAGTCAGCTTTCCAATGAGGGATGGGAAAAACTGTTTTTT
NA many TRBJ2-5 TRBV7-6 CASSLTGGLQETQYF TGTGCCAGCAGCTTAACGGGGGGCCTCCAAGAGACCCAGTACTTC
TRBD2 few TRBJ2-5 TRBV7-8 CASSIHGAGGLPLGTQYF TGTGCCAGCAGCATCCATGGAGCGGGGGGTCTCCCACTAGGGACCCAGTACTTC
NA NA TRBJ1-2 TRBV10-3 CTISVRDNNYGYTF TGTACCATCAGTGTGAGGGACAACAACTATGGCTACACCTTC
NA NA TRBJ1-4 TRBV20-1 CSARVAGTNEKLFF TGCAGTGCTAGAGTGGCAGGGACTAATGAAAAACTGTTTTTT
TRBD1 NA TRBJ2-5 TRBV15 CATSSDRGGRETQYF TGTGCCACCAGCAGTGACAGGGGTGGTAGGGAGACCCAGTACTTC
NA NA TRBJ1-4 TRBV7-2 CASSLATTNEKLFF TGTGCCAGCAGCTTAGCGACAACTAATGAAAAACTGTTTTTT
TRBD2 NA TRBJ2-7 TRBV6-5 CASSPPRGSPFYEQYF TGTGCCAGCAGTCCTCCGCGGGGGTCCCCCTTCTACGAGCAGTACTTC
NA NA TRBJ1-2 TRBV6-8 CASSSLGDVRRNYGYTF TGTGCCAGCAGTTCCCTCGGGGACGTCCGGAGGAACTATGGCTACACCTTC
NA NA TRBJ2-3 TRBV4-1 CASSPRGRGATDTQYF TGCGCCAGCAGCCCCCGGGGGAGGGGGGCCACAGATACGCAGTATTTT
TRBD1 few TRBJ2-1 TRBV4-1 CASSQKFTGGISNEQFF TGCGCCAGCAGCCAAAAGTTCACAGGGGGCATTTCCAATGAGCAGTTCTTC
NA NA TRBJ2-1 TRBV12-3/TRBV12-4 CASSPAGAHNEQFF TGTGCCAGCAGCCCTGCGGGGGCCCACAATGAGCAGTTCTTC
NA few TRBJ1-1 TRBV7-6 CASSLYRRNTEAFF TGTGCCAGCAGCTTATATCGCAGGAACACTGAAGCTTTCTTT
TRBD1 NA TRBJ1-2 TRBV28 CASSPGTGTLFGAF TGTGCCAGCAGTCCCGGGACAGGGACCCTCTTCGGCGCCTTC
TRBD1 once TRBJ2-3 TRBV6-5 CATGRTGATDTQYF TGTGCCACGGGGAGGACAGGGGCCACAGATACGCAGTATTTT
NA NA TRBJ2-1 TRBV7-4 CASSPSGQADNEQIF TGTGCCAGCAGCCCCTCGGGGCAGGCCGACAATGAGCAGATCTTC
TRBD1 NA TRBJ1-5 TRBV19 CASSKGQGETQPQHF TGTGCCAGTAGTAAAGGACAGGGAGAAACTCAGCCCCAGCATTTT
TRBD1 many TRBJ2-1 TRBV27 CASSFLQGAKNEQFF TGTGCCAGCAGTTTCTTACAGGGGGCGAAAAATGAGCAGTTCTTC
TRBD1 many TRBJ2-3 TRBV7-6 CASSPLAGGSTDTQYF TGTGCCAGCAGCCCCCTGGCAGGGGGCTCGACAGATACGCAGTATTTT
TRBD2 NA TRBJ2-3 TRBV7-8 CASSFPAVLAALTDTQYF TGTGCCAGCAGCTTCCCCGCAGTACTAGCGGCGCTCACAGATACGCAGTATTTT
TRBD1 NA TRBJ1-1 TRBV7-6 CAGSLIGQGDTEAFF TGTGCCGGCAGCTTAATAGGACAGGGGGATACTGAAGCTTTCTTT
TRBD1 few TRBJ2-1 TRBV7-6 CASSLGPGQGVEQFF TGTGCCAGCAGCTTAGGACCGGGACAGGGGGTTGAGCAGTTCTTC
TRBD1 NA TRBJ1-1 TRBV27 CASSSMGQGRREAFF TGTGCCAGCAGTTCCATGGGACAGGGAAGGAGAGAAGCTTTCTTT
TRBD2 NA TRBJ2-1 TRBV24-1 CATSDPERGGPHEQFF TGTGCCACCAGTGACCCGGAGCGGGGGGGCCCCCATGAGCAGTTCTTC
NA NA TRBJ2-7 TRBV5-6 CASSRQVPYEQYF TGTGCCAGCAGCAGACAGGTCCCCTACGAGCAGTACTTC